This T cell receptor beta chain emerged from a study of cytomegalovirus exposure and HLA in healthy donors. Study conclusions and caveats: Both high specificity and high sensitivity reportedly marked the classifier's diagnosis of cytomegalovirus status. Because they were indistinguishable, some V segments, including TRBV6-2 and TRBV6-3, were excluded. Presence/absence analysis assumed near-uniform sequencing depth across donors.

Both 60 Vbeta primers and 13 Jbeta primers went into the PCR. Assay: immunoSEQ multiplex PCR; the TCRdb copy retains only in-frame clones and omits some. Of about 190,000 clones in the sample, roughly 81% were seen once. Worth noting for this clone: Its antigen is unidentified.

The donors, nominally healthy at sampling, likely had unrecorded immune exposures. The V and J ends lost 4 bases and 1 base, in that order; junction bases with no gene match: 2. This CDR3 spans 14 amino acids. Per germline, CDR1 LNHNV and CDR2 YYDKDF (reference sequence). The sequencing input was PBMCs. V gene TRBV15 combines with J gene TRBJ2-5; 8 bases line up with TRBD2. The TCR comes from a woman aged 25 to 39 in good health and CMV-seropositive. The CDR3 coding sequence is TGTGCCACCAGCAAAGGACTAGCCCAAGAGACCCAGTACTTC. This gives the protein CATSKGLAQETQYF.